These 29 T cell receptor beta chains were all obtained from the same sample, sequenced in a study of glioma-infiltrating T cells. Using RNA template, CDR3s of TCR alpha and beta were amplified with iRepertoire arm-PCR. TCRdb re-called the multiplex PCR reads through MiXCR, storing one row per CDR3 protein. The table lists about 410,000 distinct CDR3 sequences, around 38% of them singletons. The sample consisted of glioma tissue, nonneoplastic brain tissue, or PBMCs (not recorded which). The receptors stem from a human donor with low-grade glioma or glioblastoma, undergoing nonglioma brain surgery, or in good health (not recorded which).

This clonotype has only a few counts. The genes are TRBV15 and TRBJ1-6; possibly TRBD1 for D (5 bases). Germline loops: CDR1 LNHNV, CDR2 YYDKDF (reference sequence). The V end lost 8 bases, the J end lost 4 bases, and 6 bases lay between the germline ends. This CDR3 is built from 12 residues. The CDR3, as DNA: TGTGCCACCCAGGGTTATAATTCACCCCTCCACTTT. It yields the protein CATQGYNSPLHF.

This clonotype was detected many times. This chain uses TRBV20-1 with TRBJ2-5; D uncertain. The V end was cut by 1 base, the J end by 5 bases, with 20 bases between. The CDR3 has 16 amino acids. The germline CDR1 and CDR2 sequences are DFQATT and SNEGSKA (reference sequence). CDR3 nucleotide sequence: TGCAGTGCTAGAGGCGTCTTGCGGCACTGGCGGGAGACCCAGTACTTC. This sequence encodes CSARGVLRHWRETQYF.

This sequence joins TRBV15 and TRBJ2-7, with 7 positions matching TRBD1. CDR3 length equals 16 residues. The junction had 11 bases not matched to a gene; V was cut back by 6 bases and J by 0 bases. Germline CDR1 reads LNHNV; CDR2 reads YYDKDF (reference sequence). Here the CDR3 DNA reads TGTGCCACCAGTACGCGACAGGGTTGGAGCTCCTACGAGCAGTACTTC. Its protein is CATSTRQGWSSYEQYF.

The genes are TRBV7-9 and TRBJ1-1; D unclear. Germline V gene lookup returns CDR1 SEHNR and CDR2 FQNEAQ (reference sequence). V lost 8 bases and J lost 6, with 10 bases in between. The length of the CDR3 is 11 residues. As DNA, the CDR3 is TGTGCCAGCGGCCGCGGGTCTGAAGCTTTCTTT. Protein product: CASGRGSEAFF. Looking up the rest from reference TRBV7-9 and TRBJ1-1 gives the full variable domain: DTGVSQNPRHKITKRGQNVTFRCDPISEHNRLYWYRQTLGQGPEFLTYFQNEAQLEKSRLLSDRFSAERPKGSFSTLEIQRTEQGDSAMYLCASGRGSEAFFGQGTRLTVV.

This clonotype has more than one count but fewer than ten. The chain recombines TRBV29-1 with TRBJ2-3; 8 bases line up with TRBD2. Trimming removed 3 bases from V and 8 bases from J; junction bases left unmatched: 4. Germline loops: CDR1 SQVTM, CDR2 ANQGSEA. The CDR3 runs 12 residues. CDR3 residues: CSVDYAGGTQYF. The CDR3 region has the DNA TGCAGCGTTGATTACGCGGGAGGTACGCAGTATTTT.

This chain connects TRBV28 to TRBJ1-5, with D maybe TRBD1 (5 bases). Trimming took 6 bases from V and 3 from J, leaving 15 bases between them. This CDR3 has 15 residues. Per the germline V gene, CDR1 is MDHEN and CDR2 is SYDVKM. CDR3 DNA sequence: TGTGCCAGCAGGGATACAGGAAGGGACAATCAGCCCCAGCATTTT. Encoded protein: CASRDTGRDNQPQHF.

This clonotype was found a few times. V and J are TRBV12-3 or TRBV12-4 and TRBJ2-7; 7 bases agree with TRBD1. The CDR3 has 14 residues. V was pared by 6 bases and J by 5 bases, with 10 bases of the junction left unmatched. CDR3 DNA sequence: TGTGCCAGCAGGCCGGGACAGACGGTGGACGAGCAGTACTTC. Its translation: CASRPGQTVDEQYF.

To note about this clonotype: A read error may explain this, as a much larger clone is one base away. The rearrangement uses TRBV28 and TRBJ2-1; D is possibly TRBD1 (6 bases). Germline assignment: CDR1 MDHEN and CDR2 SYDVKM. The CDR3 is 15 amino acids. The CDR3 sequence: CASSLSGQSCNEQFF. CDR3 coding DNA: TGTGCCAGCAGCCTCTCGGGACAATCCTGCAATGAGCAGTTCTTC.

This clonotype appeared many times. The CDR3 is CSGRDGGTDTQYF. In DNA form, the CDR3 reads TGCAGCGGGCGGGATGGGGGGACAGATACGCAGTATTTT. This rearrangement joins TRBV29-1 to TRBJ2-3, with D possibly being TRBD2 (6 bases). Germline CDR1 SQVTM, CDR2 ANQGSEA. With 7 bases removed from V and 3 bases from J, the gap between germline ends came to 14 bases. This CDR3 has 13 residues.

This chain joins TRBV5-4 and TRBJ2-7; D is uncertain. The V gene lost 2 bases and the J gene lost 6 bases, with 12 bases spanning the gap. There are 13 residues in the CDR3. Germline values: CDR1 SGHNT, CDR2 YYREEE (reference sequence). The CDR3 spells CASSFDRHGEQYF. The CDR3 coding sequence is TGTGCCAGCAGCTTCGATCGACACGGCGAGCAGTACTTC. Full variable domain (outside the CDR3, taken from reference TRBV5-4 and TRBJ2-7): ETGVTQSPTHLIKTRGQQVTLRCSSQSGHNTVSWYQQALGQGPQFIFQYYREEENGRGNFPPRFSGLQFPNYSSELNVNALELDDSALYLCASSFDRHGEQYFGPGTRLTVT.

This chain connects TRBV15 to TRBJ1-5; 9 bases are a match to TRBD1. Germline V CDR1 and CDR2: LNHNV, YYDKDF (reference sequence). The ends lost 3 bases at V and 0 bases at J; junction bases unmatched: 12. CDR3 length: 19 residues. The CDR3 nucleotides are TGTGCCACCAGCAGGGTCTGCGACAGGGGGAGACTTAGCAATCAGCCCCAGCATTTT. Protein product: CATSRVCDRGRLSNQPQHF.

For this clonotype: A much larger clone lies one base from this, so it may be a read error. The gene calls are TRBV6-8 and TRBJ2-1, with D uncertain. Trimming took off 2 bases at V and 3 bases at J, with 11 bases between the two ends. The germline V gene has CDR1 MNHGY and CDR2 SAAAGT. The CDR3 has 15 residues. Here the CDR3 reads CASSYLYLGYNEQFF. The CDR3 region has the DNA TGTGCCAGCAGTTACCTGTACCTGGGCTACAATGAGCAGTTCTTC.

Only a few counts were recorded for this clonotype. The chain combines TRBV12-3 or TRBV12-4 with TRBJ1-5, with D tentatively TRBD1 (5 bases). Trimming shortened V by 5 bases and J by 9 bases, and 20 bases separated the two germline ends. The CDR3 covers 15 residues. CDR3: CASSPRGTELGPQHF. CDR3 in DNA: TGTGCCAGCAGTCCAAGAGGGACCGAGCTTGGGCCCCAGCATTTT.

Concerning this clonotype itself: Since a much larger clone is just one base distant, this may be a read error. The chain combines TRBV6-5 with TRBJ1-1; a possible D gene is TRBD1 (5 bases). The V gene's germline CDR1 is MNHEY and CDR2 SVGAGI. The V end was cut by 5 bases, the J end by 4 bases, with 11 bases between. The CDR3 runs 13 residues. For the CDR3, the DNA is TGTGCCAGCAGTGAGTCAGGGAGCACTGAAGCTTTCTTT. Translated, it gives CASSESGSTEAFF.

For this clonotype: One end of the junction fails to match germline, which may point to a read error. This sequence joins TRBV15 and TRBJ1-1; no clear D gene. This CDR3 spans 12 amino acids. Per germline, CDR1 LNHNV and CDR2 YYDKDF (reference sequence). The CDR3 reads CATSRDQGEASF. CDR3 coding DNA: TGTGCCACCAGCAGAGATCAAGGTGAAGCTTCCTTT. The variable domain in full, with the rest retrieved from reference TRBV15 and TRBJ1-1, is DAMVIQNPRYQVTQFGKPVTLSCSQTLNHNVMYWYQQKSSQAPKLLFHYYDKDFNNEADTPDNFQSRRPNTSFCFLDIRSPGLGDTAMYLCATSRDQGEASFGQGTRLTVV.

There are many counts of this clonotype. The rearrangement joins TRBV6-1 to TRBJ2-3, with 10 bases lining up with TRBD2. The CDR3 length is 14 residues. Per germline, CDR1 MNHNS and CDR2 SASEGT. J lost 8 bases, V lost 1 base, and 3 bases had no gene match. CDR3 region: CASSEGLAGVTQYF. CDR3 coding DNA: TGTGCCAGCAGTGAAGGGCTAGCGGGAGTTACGCAGTATTTT.

The chain employs TRBV12-3 or TRBV12-4 and TRBJ2-5, with D perhaps given as TRBD1 or TRBD2 (7 bases each). Trimming took off 6 bases at V and 5 bases at J, with 19 bases between the two ends. The CDR3 contains 15 residues. The CDR3 DNA reads as TGTGCCAGCAGCCCCCAGGGGGGGGCTTGGGAGACCCAGTACTTC. It translates to CASSPQGGAWETQYF.

This clonotype was counted only a few times. The V gene is TRBV3-1, the J gene TRBJ2-5; 7 nucleotides line up with TRBD1. J lost 6 bases, V lost 4 bases, and 8 bases had no gene match. This CDR3 spans 14 amino acids. CDR1 and CDR2 from the germline V gene are LGHDT and YNNKEL (reference sequence). CDR3 amino acids: CASSRDSHKQTQYF. The CDR3, as DNA: TGTGCCAGCAGCCGGGACAGCCACAAGCAGACCCAGTACTTC.

The V gene is TRBV15, the J gene TRBJ2-7, with 7 bases lining up with TRBD1. With 8 bases clipped from V and 8 bases from J, the junction kept 9 bases outside the gene matches. CDR1 and CDR2 from the germline V gene are LNHNV and YYDKDF (reference sequence). The CDR3 extends over 12 amino acids. The CDR3 protein is CATRDSTYKQYF. In DNA form, the CDR3 reads TGTGCCACCCGGGACAGCACATACAAGCAGTACTTC. Drawing the rest from reference TRBV15 and TRBJ2-7, the complete variable domain is DAMVIQNPRYQVTQFGKPVTLSCSQTLNHNVMYWYQQKSSQAPKLLFHYYDKDFNNEADTPDNFQSRRPNTSFCFLDIRSPGLGDTAMYLCATRDSTYKQYFGPGTRLTVT.

The chain employs TRBV20-1 and TRBJ2-7, with TRBD2 matching over 10 bases. Germline CDR1 is DFQATT and CDR2 is SNEGSKA (reference sequence). This CDR3 region has 15 residues. Trimming cost V 3 bases and J 1 base; bases outside gene matches: 6. The CDR3 sequence: CSASPPSGRSYEQYF. Here the CDR3 DNA reads TGCAGTGCTAGTCCCCCTAGCGGGAGATCCTACGAGCAGTACTTC.

The chain recombines TRBV12-3 or TRBV12-4 with TRBJ2-7, with unresolved D. This CDR3 region has 15 residues. Trimming cost V 3 bases and J 3 bases, with 15 bases left between them. CDR3 sequence reads: CASSFSHNQVYEQYF. In nucleotides, the CDR3 is TGTGCCAGCAGTTTCTCGCACAACCAGGTCTACGAGCAGTACTTC.

This clonotype was detected many times. The chain carries TRBV6-1 and TRBJ2-5, with 7 positions matching TRBD1. After removal of 4 bases from V and 7 bases from J, the junction contained 6 bases not matched to a gene. CDR1 and CDR2 (germline): MNHNS, SASEGT. This CDR3 contains 13 residues. This CDR3 is CASSAGQLRTQYF. The CDR3 region has the DNA TGTGCCAGCAGTGCGGGACAGTTAAGGACCCAGTACTTC.

The chain links TRBV5-4 to TRBJ2-1; 13 positions agree with TRBD2. J gave up 3 bases and V 4 bases, and 4 bases lay outside the gene matches. The CDR3 loop spans 16 amino acids. Germline-derived CDR1 and CDR2 are SGHNT and YYREEE (reference sequence). In nucleotides, the CDR3 is TGTGCCAGCAGCCGGGGACTAGCGGGGAACTACAATGAGCAGTTCTTC. It encodes CASSRGLAGNYNEQFF.

As to this clonotype: A clone one base away is much larger, so this may be a read error. The chain combines TRBV20-1 with TRBJ2-5; possibly TRBD2 for D (5 bases). CDR3 size: 12 residues. CDR1 and CDR2 from the germline V gene are DFQATT and SNEGSKA (reference sequence). V was clipped by 6 bases and J by 6 bases, with 14 bases between them. The CDR3 DNA follows: TGCAGTGCCAAAGGTGGGAGAAAGACCCAGTACTTC. It translates to CSAKGGRKTQYF.

This clonotype was detected ten times or more. This rearrangement joins TRBV27 to TRBJ1-1; D is unclear. The CDR3 consists of 15 residues. V lost 2 bases and J 4 bases, leaving 14 bases between the germline ends. Germline V gene lookup returns CDR1 MNHEY and CDR2 SMNVEV (reference sequence). The CDR3 DNA reads as TGTGCCAGCAGTTTAGGGCGGGCCGGGAGCACTGAAGCTTTCTTT. Its translation is CASSLGRAGSTEAFF.

This clonotype was recorded a few times. The chain combines TRBV15 with TRBJ2-7; the D gene is possibly TRBD1 (6 bases). This CDR3 has 17 residues. The germline V gene encodes CDR1 LNHNV and CDR2 YYDKDF (reference sequence). The ends were cut back, 0 bases at V and 7 bases at J, with 22 bases in the middle. CDR3 region: CATSRDVRGHLRVEQYF. In DNA form, the CDR3 reads TGTGCCACCAGCAGAGATGTCAGGGGCCATCTACGTGTAGAGCAGTACTTC.

In its sample, this clonotype was seen a few times. The chain recombines TRBV20-1 with TRBJ2-3, with TRBD2 matching 10 bases. The CDR3 is 18 amino acids. Trimming cost V 5 bases and J 3 bases; bases outside gene matches: 17. The germline V gene has CDR1 DFQATT and CDR2 SNEGSKA (reference sequence). The CDR3 here is CSAGAGAGGPSQTDTQYF. The CDR3, as DNA: TGCAGTGCTGGAGCGGGAGCGGGAGGGCCGAGTCAGACAGATACGCAGTATTTT.

The genes are TRBV15 and TRBJ2-3; no reliable D call. Per the germline V gene, CDR1 is LNHNV and CDR2 is YYDKDF (reference sequence). V was clipped by 0 bases and J by 1 base, with 11 bases between them. CDR3 length: 16 residues. CDR3 nucleotide sequence: TGTGCCACCAGCAGAGATCAGGCACTGGGCACAGATACGCAGTATTTT. This gives the protein CATSRDQALGTDTQYF.

V is TRBV12-3 or TRBV12-4 and J is TRBJ2-3, with 9 positions matching TRBD1. CDR3 length: 15 residues. V lost 5 bases and J lost 4; bases outside the gene matches: 7. The CDR3 region is CASSRDRVTADTQYF. The CDR3 DNA reads TGTGCCAGCAGTCGGGACAGGGTAACGGCAGATACGCAGTATTTT.